These T cell receptor beta chains were read from a single sample in a study of T-cell memory formation after mild COVID-19. TCRdb analysed the 5' RACE reads with MiXCR anew, one entry per CDR3 protein. Altogether 13,000 or so distinct CDR3 sequences are present, 9.5% to 15% being singletons, with the ten largest covering almost 50%. Sequencing was carried out using PBMCs or a T cell subset sorted from them (not recorded which). Receptor source: an adult woman who had mild COVID-19 (a few samples of this study predate the infection). Cell type and time point are not known. Both conserved end residues are part of each CDR3. A D gene is named only where the DNA matches it firmly. Expanded clones are given a class, and other clones once, few, many or no size at all.

d_call	j_call	v_call	clone_size	cdr3_nt	cdr3_aa
TRBD1	TRBJ1-5	TRBV2	many	TGTGCCAGCAGTTCAACAGGGGTTGGATATCAGCCCCAGCATTTT	CASSSTGVGYQPQHF
TRBD1	TRBJ2-2	TRBV9	many	TGTGCCAGCAGCGTAGGGACGACAGGGGTGTACACCGGGGAGCTGTTTTTT	CASSVGTTGVYTGELFF
.	TRBJ2-2	TRBV11-2	medium-sized	TGTGCCAGCAGCTACGACAATGGGGCTGGGGAGCTGTTTTTT	CASSYDNGAGELFF
TRBD1	TRBJ2-3	TRBV29-1	many	TGCAGCGTTGGACAGGGGACAGATACGCAGTATTTT	CSVGQGTDTQYF
.	TRBJ1-2	TRBV12-3/TRBV12-4	many	TGTGCCAGCAGGGGGGGGGATGGCTACACCTTC	CASRGGDGYTF
TRBD1	TRBJ1-1	TRBV30	many	TGTGCCTGGGGACAGGGGATTGGGAACACTGAAGCTTTCTTT	CAWGQGIGNTEAFF
.	TRBJ2-3	TRBV7-9	.	TGTGCCAGCAGCCCGGGCCTGAGCACAGATACGCAGTATTTT	CASSPGLSTDTQYF
.	TRBJ1-6	TRBV27	many	TGTGCCAGCACAAGGAGGAGCTCCTATAATTCACCCCTCCACTTT	CASTRRSSYNSPLHF
.	TRBJ2-5	TRBV27	many	TGTGCCAGCAGTTTATCGAAGGGCCCAGAGACCCAGTACTTC	CASSLSKGPETQYF
.	TRBJ2-7	TRBV3-1	many	TGTGCCAGCAGCCAAATCAACTACGAGCAGTACTTC	CASSQINYEQYF
.	TRBJ2-6	TRBV28	many	TGTGCCAGCAGTTCAAGGGCTGGGGCCAACGTCCTGACTTTC	CASSSRAGANVLTF
TRBD2	TRBJ2-2	TRBV24-1	many	TGTGCCACCAGTGATGGGGTACTAGCGCCCGGGGAGCTGTTTTTT	CATSDGVLAPGELFF
TRBD1	TRBJ1-1	TRBV27	many	TGTGCCAGCAGTTTCGGACAGGGATTGATCCCCGAAGCTTTCTTT	CASSFGQGLIPEAFF
TRBD2	TRBJ2-3	TRBV5-4	few	TGTGCCAGCAGCTTGGGGCGGGAGCCCGGGGATACGCAGTATTTT	CASSLGREPGDTQYF
.	TRBJ2-1	TRBV29-1	many	TGCAGCGTTGAAGATCGGGCAGGGTATAATGAGCAGTTCTTC	CSVEDRAGYNEQFF
TRBD1	TRBJ1-1	TRBV5-1	many	TGCGCCAGCACCATCGGACAGGGGGCACCCTTAAACACTGAAGCTTTCTTT	CASTIGQGAPLNTEAFF
TRBD2	TRBJ2-2	TRBV23-1	many	TGCGCCAGCAGTCAATCGGGCTACCCCCCAAGGGCGGGGGGGCTTCCCGGGGAGCTGTTTTTT	CASSQSGYPPRAGGLPGELFF
TRBD2	TRBJ2-1	TRBV7-2	many	TGTGCCAGCAGCTTAGCGGGAGGGCCCAATGAGCAGTTCTTC	CASSLAGGPNEQFF
.	TRBJ2-1	TRBV19	many	TGTGCCAGTAGTATAGAATTGTCAGCTACGGAGCAGTTCTTC	CASSIELSATEQFF
TRBD1	TRBJ2-7	TRBV6-6	many	TGTGCCAGCAGTTACGCCGGGACAGGGGACAGAATGGACGAGCAGTACTTC	CASSYAGTGDRMDEQYF
.	TRBJ1-3	TRBV13	many	TGTGCCAGCAGACATGAGTCCAAAAGGTCTGGAAACACCATATATTTT	CASRHESKRSGNTIYF
.	TRBJ2-7	TRBV6-5	many	TGTGCCAGCAGTTACTCGACGGCAGACTCCTACGAGCAGTACTTC	CASSYSTADSYEQYF